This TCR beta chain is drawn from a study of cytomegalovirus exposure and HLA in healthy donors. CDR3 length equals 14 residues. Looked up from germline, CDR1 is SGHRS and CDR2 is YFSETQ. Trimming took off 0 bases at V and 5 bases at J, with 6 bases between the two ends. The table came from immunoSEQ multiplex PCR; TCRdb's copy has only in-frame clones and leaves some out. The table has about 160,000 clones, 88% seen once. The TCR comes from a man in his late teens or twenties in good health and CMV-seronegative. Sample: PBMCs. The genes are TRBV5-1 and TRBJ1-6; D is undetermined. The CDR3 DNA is TGCGCCAGCAGCTTGGACGCGCATAATTCACCCCTCCACTTT. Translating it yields CASSLDAHNSPLHF.